This T cell receptor (beta chain) stems from a study of blood T cell repertoires in COVID-19. Germline values: CDR1 LNHDA, CDR2 SQIVND (reference sequence). The junction had 2 bases not matched to a gene; V was cut back by 5 bases and J by 4 bases. CDR3 length: 13 residues. Measured with immunoSEQ multiplex PCR; TCRdb has only the in-frame clones, and not every one. The sample includes fewer than 200,000 clones, around 88% of them seen just once. Individuals aged about 18 to 95 years were recruited from about two dozen US areas. In assigning cohorts, the study relied on participant-reported clinical history.

The chain combines TRBV19 with TRBJ2-1, with TRBD1 identical over 7 bases. The sequenced sample consisted of PBMCs or T cells enriched from blood (not recorded which). This receptor was taken from a woman between 50 and 59 years old in a cohort exposed to, infected with or recovered from COVID-19 (not recorded which). The CDR3 DNA follows: TGTGCCAGTAGTCCGGGACAGTACAATGAGCAGTTCTTC. Translated, it gives CASSPGQYNEQFF.